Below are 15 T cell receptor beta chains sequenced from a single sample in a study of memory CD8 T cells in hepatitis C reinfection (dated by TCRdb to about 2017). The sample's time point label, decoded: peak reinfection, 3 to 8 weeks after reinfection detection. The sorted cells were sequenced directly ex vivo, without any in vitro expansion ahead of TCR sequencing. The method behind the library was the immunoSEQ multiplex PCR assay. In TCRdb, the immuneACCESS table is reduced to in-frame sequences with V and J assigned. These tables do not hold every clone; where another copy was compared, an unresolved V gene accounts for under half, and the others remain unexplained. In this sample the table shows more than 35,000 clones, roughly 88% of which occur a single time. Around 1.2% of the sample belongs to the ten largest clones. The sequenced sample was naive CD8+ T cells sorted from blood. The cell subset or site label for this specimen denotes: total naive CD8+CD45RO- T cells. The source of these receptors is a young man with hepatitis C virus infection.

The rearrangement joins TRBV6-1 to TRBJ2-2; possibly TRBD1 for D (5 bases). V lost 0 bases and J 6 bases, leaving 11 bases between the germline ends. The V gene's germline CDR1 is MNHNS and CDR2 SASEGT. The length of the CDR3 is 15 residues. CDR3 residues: CASSEAAGWAGELFF. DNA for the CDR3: TGTGCCAGCAGTGAAGCGGCAGGGTGGGCCGGGGAGCTGTTTTTT.

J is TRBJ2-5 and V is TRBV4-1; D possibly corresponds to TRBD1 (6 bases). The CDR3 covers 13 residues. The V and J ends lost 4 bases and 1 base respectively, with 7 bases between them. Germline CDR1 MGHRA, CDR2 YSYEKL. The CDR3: CASSRTVQETQYF. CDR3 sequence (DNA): TGCGCCAGCAGCCGGACAGTCCAAGAGACCCAGTACTTC.

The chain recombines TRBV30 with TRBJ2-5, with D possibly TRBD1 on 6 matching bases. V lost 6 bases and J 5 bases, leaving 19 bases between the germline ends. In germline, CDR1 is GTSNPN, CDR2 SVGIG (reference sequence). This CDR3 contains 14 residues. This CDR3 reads CACTSTGYRETQYF. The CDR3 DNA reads TGTGCCTGCACCTCAACAGGGTACCGGGAGACCCAGTACTTC. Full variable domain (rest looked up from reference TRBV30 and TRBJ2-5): SQTIHQWPATLVQPVGSPLSLECTVEGTSNPNLYWYRQAAGRGLQLLFYSVGIGQISSEVPQNLSASRPQDRQFILSSKKLLLSDSGFYLCACTSTGYRETQYFGPGTRLLVL.

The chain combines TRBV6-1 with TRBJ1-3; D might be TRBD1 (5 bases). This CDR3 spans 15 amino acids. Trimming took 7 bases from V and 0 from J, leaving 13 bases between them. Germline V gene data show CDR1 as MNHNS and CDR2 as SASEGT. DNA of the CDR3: TGTGCCAGCAACGTGGGGCAGCTCTCTGGAAACACCATATATTTT. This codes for CASNVGQLSGNTIYF.

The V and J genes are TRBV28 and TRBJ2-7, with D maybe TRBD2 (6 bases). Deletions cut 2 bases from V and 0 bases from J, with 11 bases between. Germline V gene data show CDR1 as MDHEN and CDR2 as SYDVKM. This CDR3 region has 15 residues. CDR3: CASSLGAGLSYEQYF. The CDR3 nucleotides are TGTGCCAGCAGTTTAGGGGCGGGGCTCTCCTACGAGCAGTACTTC. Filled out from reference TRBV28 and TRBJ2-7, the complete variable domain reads DVKVTQSSRYLVKRTGEKVFLECVQDMDHENMFWYRQDPGLGLRLIYFSYDVKMKEKGDIPEGYSVSREKKERFSLILESASTNQTSMYLCASSLGAGLSYEQYFGPGTRLTVT.

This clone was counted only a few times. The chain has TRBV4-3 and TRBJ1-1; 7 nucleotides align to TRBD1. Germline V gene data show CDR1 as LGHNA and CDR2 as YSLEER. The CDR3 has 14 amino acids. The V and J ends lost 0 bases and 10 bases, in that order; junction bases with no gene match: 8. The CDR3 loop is CASSQDLLAGGAFF. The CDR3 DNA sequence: TGCGCCAGCAGCCAAGATTTACTGGCAGGGGGAGCTTTCTTT.

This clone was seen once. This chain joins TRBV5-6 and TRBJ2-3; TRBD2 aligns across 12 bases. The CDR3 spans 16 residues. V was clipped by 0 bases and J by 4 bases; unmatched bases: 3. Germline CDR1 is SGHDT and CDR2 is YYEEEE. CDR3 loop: CASSLGGLAGADTQYF. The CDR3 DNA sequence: TGTGCCAGCAGCTTGGGGGGACTAGCGGGCGCAGATACGCAGTATTTT.

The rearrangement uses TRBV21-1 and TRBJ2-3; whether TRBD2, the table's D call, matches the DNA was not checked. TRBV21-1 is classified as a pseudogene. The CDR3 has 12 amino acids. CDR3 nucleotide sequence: TGTGCCAGCAGCAAAATCGGAGATACGCAGTATTTT. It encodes CASSKIGDTQYF.

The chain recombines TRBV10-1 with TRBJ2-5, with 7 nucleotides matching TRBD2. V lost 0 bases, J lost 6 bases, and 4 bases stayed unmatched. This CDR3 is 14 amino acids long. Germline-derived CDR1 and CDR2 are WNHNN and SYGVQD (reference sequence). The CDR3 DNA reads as TGCGCCAGCAGTGAGTCCTGGGGGGGGAAGACCCAGTACTTC. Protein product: CASSESWGGKTQYF.

CDR3 region: CASSHGATGGLSGELFF. CDR3 sequence (DNA): TGTGCCAGCAGCCACGGAGCGACAGGGGGACTGAGCGGGGAGCTGTTTTTT. The rearrangement uses TRBV7-9 and TRBJ2-2, with 9 bases matching TRBD1. CDR1 and CDR2 (germline): SEHNR, FQNEAQ (reference sequence). The CDR3 spans 17 residues. The V gene end was trimmed by 5 bases and the J gene end by 7 bases; junction bases not matched to a gene: 14.

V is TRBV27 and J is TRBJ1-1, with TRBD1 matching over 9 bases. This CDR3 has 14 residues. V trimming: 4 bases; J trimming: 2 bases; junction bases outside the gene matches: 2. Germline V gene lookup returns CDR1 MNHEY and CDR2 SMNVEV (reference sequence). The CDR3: CASSWDRVNTEAFF. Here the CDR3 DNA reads TGTGCCAGCAGTTGGGACAGGGTTAACACTGAAGCTTTCTTT.

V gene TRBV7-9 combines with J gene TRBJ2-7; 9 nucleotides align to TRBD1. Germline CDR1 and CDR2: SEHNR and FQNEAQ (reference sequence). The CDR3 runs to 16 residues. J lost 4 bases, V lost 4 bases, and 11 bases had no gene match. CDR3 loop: CASSSPQGQGGYEQYF. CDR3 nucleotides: TGTGCCAGCAGCTCCCCCCAGGGACAGGGAGGGTACGAGCAGTACTTC.

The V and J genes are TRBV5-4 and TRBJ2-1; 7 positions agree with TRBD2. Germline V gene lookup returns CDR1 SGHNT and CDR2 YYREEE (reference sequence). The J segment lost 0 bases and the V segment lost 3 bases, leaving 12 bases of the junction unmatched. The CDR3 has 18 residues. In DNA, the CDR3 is TGTGCCAGCAGCTCGATAAGCGGTGGGAGGGCCTCCTACAATGAGCAGTTCTTC. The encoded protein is CASSSISGGRASYNEQFF.

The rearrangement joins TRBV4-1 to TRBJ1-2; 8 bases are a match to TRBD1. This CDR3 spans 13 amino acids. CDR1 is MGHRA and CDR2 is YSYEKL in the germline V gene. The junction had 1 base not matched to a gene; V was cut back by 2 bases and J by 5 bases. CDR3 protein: CASSQWTGYGYTF. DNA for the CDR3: TGCGCCAGCAGCCAATGGACAGGGTATGGCTACACCTTC.

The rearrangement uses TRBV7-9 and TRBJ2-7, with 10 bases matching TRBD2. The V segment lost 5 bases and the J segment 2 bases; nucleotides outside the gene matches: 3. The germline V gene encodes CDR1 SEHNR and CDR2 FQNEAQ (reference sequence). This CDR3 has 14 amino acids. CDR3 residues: CASSGGLAPYEQYV. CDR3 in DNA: TGTGCCAGCAGCGGGGGACTAGCGCCCTACGAGCAGTACGTC.